The clone carrying this T cell receptor beta chain was counted at least ten times. What it binds is unknown. These data are taken from a study of early T cells in non-severe SARS-CoV-2 infection. The overall study: The chains were unpaired, and the sequenced material was bulk RNA from unsorted whole blood. General study results and limits: The study's VDJdb matching favored anti-spike CD8 responses and missed private and CD4 specificities.

Tagging with unique molecular identifiers was applied to individual cDNA molecules. TCRdb re-called the 5' RACE reads through MiXCR, storing one row per CDR3 protein. Of approximately 100,000 distinct CDR3 sequences in the sample, 11% are singletons; the top ten hold around 5.4%. Germline-derived CDR1 and CDR2 are LGHNA and YNFKEQ. There are 16 residues in the CDR3. J was trimmed by 2 bases and V by 1 base; bases with no gene match: 2. This rearrangement joins TRBV4-2 to TRBJ2-5; 12 bases are a match to TRBD2. The material sequenced was whole blood. This TCR came from an adult who was a healthcare worker with PCR-confirmed SARS-CoV-2 infection or an uninfected control (not recorded which). The CDR3 region is CASSQALAGGQETQYF. The CDR3 nucleotides read TGTGCCAGCAGCCAAGCACTAGCGGGAGGACAAGAGACCCAGTACTTC.